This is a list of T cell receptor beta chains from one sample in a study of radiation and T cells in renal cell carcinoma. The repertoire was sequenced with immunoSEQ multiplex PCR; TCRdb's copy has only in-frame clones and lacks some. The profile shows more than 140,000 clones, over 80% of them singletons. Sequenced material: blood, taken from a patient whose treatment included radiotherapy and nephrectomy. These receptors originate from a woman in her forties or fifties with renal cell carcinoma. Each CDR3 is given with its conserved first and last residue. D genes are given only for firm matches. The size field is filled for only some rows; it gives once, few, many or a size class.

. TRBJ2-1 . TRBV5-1 TGCGCCAGCAGCTTGGCGCAGTTGAATGAGCAGTTCTTC CASSLAQLNEQFF
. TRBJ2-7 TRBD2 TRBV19 TGTGCCAGTAGCAGGGTAGCGGGAGGGGATCCCTACGAGCAGTACTTC CASSRVAGGDPYEQYF
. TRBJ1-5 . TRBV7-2 TGTGCCAGCAGCTCCATGGTGGGGAATCAGCCCCAGCATTTT CASSSMVGNQPQHF
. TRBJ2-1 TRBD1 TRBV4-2 TGTGCCAGCAGCCAAGAGGGCACAGGGGGCTACAATGAGCAGTTCTTC CASSQEGTGGYNEQFF
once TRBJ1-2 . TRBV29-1 TGCAGCGTTGAGGCGGGGAAAGGCTACACCTTC CSVEAGKGYTF
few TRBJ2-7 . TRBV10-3 TGTGCCATCAAACGGGACGGACAATCCTACGAGCAGTACTTC CAIKRDGQSYEQYF
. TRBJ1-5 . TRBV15 TGTGCCACCAGAACGGACCCTAGCAATCAGCCCCAGCATTTT CATRTDPSNQPQHF
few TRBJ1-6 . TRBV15 TGTGCCACCAGCGGCGGGATTCTTAATTCACCCCTCCACTTT CATSGGILNSPLHF
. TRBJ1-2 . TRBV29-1 TGCAGCGTTGAAGCAGTGCCCAACCACCCGGCTACGGATGGCTACACCTTC CSVEAVPNHPATDGYTF
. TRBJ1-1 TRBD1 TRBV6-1 TGTGCCAGCAGTGGGAGGGGGCATATGAACACTGAAGCTTTCTTT CASSGRGHMNTEAFF
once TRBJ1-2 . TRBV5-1 TGCGCCAGCAGCTTGGACAGGTCTAACTATGGCTACACCTTC CASSLDRSNYGYTF
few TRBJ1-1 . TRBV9 TGTGCCAGCAGCTTTAGCCCGGGGACGGACACTGAAGCTTTCTTT CASSFSPGTDTEAFF
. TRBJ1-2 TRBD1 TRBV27 TGTGCCAGCAGCGTAGGGACAGGCCGAAACTATGGCTACACCTTC CASSVGTGRNYGYTF
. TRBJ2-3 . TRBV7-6 TGTGCCAGCAGCTTCTCGGGAGATACGCAGTATTTT CASSFSGDTQYF
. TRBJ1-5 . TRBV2 TGTGCCAGCAGTGAATTTGGCAGTCGCAATCAGCCCCAGCATTTT CASSEFGSRNQPQHF
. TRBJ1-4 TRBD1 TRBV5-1 TGCGCCAGCAACACCGGACAGGGGAGTGGTGAAAAACTGTTTTTT CASNTGQGSGEKLFF
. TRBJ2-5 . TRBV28 TGTGCCAGCAGCTATTCGGCCAGGCCGGGAATATGGACCCAGTACTTC CASSYSARPGIWTQYF
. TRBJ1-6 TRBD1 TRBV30 TGTGCCTGGAGTACAGGGGCCGGCTATAATTCACCCCTCCACTTT CAWSTGAGYNSPLHF
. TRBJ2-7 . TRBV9 TGTGCCAGCAGCGCACGACAGGGGAGGGACTACGAGCAGTACTTC CASSARQGRDYEQYF
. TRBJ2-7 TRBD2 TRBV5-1 TGCGCCAGCAGCGATGGGACTAGCGGGGATTACGAGCAGTACTTC CASSDGTSGDYEQYF
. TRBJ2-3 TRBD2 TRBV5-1 TGCGCCAGCAGCCGCCTTACTAGCGGGGGTCCAGATACGCAGTATTTT CASSRLTSGGPDTQYF
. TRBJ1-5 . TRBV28 TGTGCCAGCAGTTCGAACTCCGGGACACCCGATCAGCCCCAGCATTTT CASSSNSGTPDQPQHF
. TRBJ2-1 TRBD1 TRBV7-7 TGTGCCAGCAGCTTAGACCGGACAGGGCACAATGAGCAGTTCTTC CASSLDRTGHNEQFF
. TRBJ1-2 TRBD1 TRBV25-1 TGTGCCAGCACAGGGGGGGCAGGGGGCTACACCTTC CASTGGAGGYTF
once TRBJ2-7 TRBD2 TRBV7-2 TGTGCCAGCAGCTCGGATAGCGGGATGTACGAGCAGTACTTC CASSSDSGMYEQYF
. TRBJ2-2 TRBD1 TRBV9 TGTGCCAGCAGCGTAGCGACAGGGGGGTCGGGAGACGGGGAGCTGTTTTTT CASSVATGGSGDGELFF
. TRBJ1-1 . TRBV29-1 TGCAGCGCTCCTGAAGCTTTCTTT CSAPEAFF
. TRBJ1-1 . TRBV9 TGTGCCAGCAGCGTAGACATGTCTTCAACCGAAGCTTTCTTT CASSVDMSSTEAFF
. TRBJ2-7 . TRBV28 TGTGCCAGCAGTTTAACGGTCTCCTACGAGCAGTACTTC CASSLTVSYEQYF
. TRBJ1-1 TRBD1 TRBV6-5 TGTGCCAGCAGTTACTCCGGGACAGGGGTGAACACTGAAGCTTTCTTT CASSYSGTGVNTEAFF
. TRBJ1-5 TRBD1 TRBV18 TGTGCCAGCTCACCAGGGACAGGGGGCAGACAGCCCCAGCATTTT CASSPGTGGRQPQHF
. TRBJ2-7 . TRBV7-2 TGTGCCAGCAGCTTATTCGGAAACTTACCCTCCTCCTACGAGCAGTACTTC CASSLFGNLPSSYEQYF
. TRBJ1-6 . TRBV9 TGTGCCAGCAGCCCCCAACCGAGGGAGAGGTCACCCCTCCACTTT CASSPQPRERSPLHF
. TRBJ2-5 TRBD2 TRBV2 TGTGCCAGCAGCCCCCTGCGGGGGGGCCCGGAGACCCAGTACTTC CASSPLRGGPETQYF
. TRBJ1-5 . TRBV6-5 TGTGCCAGCAGTTACGGCAGGGTTAGCAATCAGCCCCAGCATTTT CASSYGRVSNQPQHF
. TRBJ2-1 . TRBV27 TGTGCCAGCAGTCCTGGACACCGCGGGGACGATGAGCAGTTCTTC CASSPGHRGDDEQFF
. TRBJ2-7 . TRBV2 TGTGCCAGCAGTGAAGAAAGGACTGTGAGCTCCTACGAGCAGTACTTC CASSEERTVSSYEQYF
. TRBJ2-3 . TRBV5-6 TGTGCCAGCAGCTTGGGAAGGGCCAAGTATTTT CASSLGRAKYF
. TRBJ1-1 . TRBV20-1 TGCAGTGCCAACAAGAACACTGAAGCTTTCTTT CSANKNTEAFF
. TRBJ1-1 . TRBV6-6 TGTGCCAGCACCCCTTACAACACTGAAGCTTTCTTT CASTPYNTEAFF
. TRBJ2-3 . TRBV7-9 TGTGCCAGCAGCCCCGCGGTGCAGGACACAGATACGCAGTATTTT CASSPAVQDTDTQYF
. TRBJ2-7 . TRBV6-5 TGTGCCAGCAGTTACAACTACGAGCAGTACTTC CASSYNYEQYF
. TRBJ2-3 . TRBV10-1 TGCGCCAGCAGTGAGGGGGAGGCGGGCACAGATACGCAGTATTTT CASSEGEAGTDTQYF
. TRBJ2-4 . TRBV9 TGTGCCAGCAGCACGACCCTGGGAGACATTCAGTACTTC CASSTTLGDIQYF
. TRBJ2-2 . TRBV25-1 TGTGCCAGCAGTGAATCGACAGTCACCGGGGAGCTGTTTTTT CASSESTVTGELFF